The entry below gives a single T cell receptor beta chain sequence along with its context. Produced via immunoSEQ multiplex PCR; TCRdb's table is partial and in-frame only. The repertoire holds roughly 66,000 clones, with roughly 90% as singletons. The sample originates from a study of T cells in localized non-small cell lung cancer. The germline CDR1 and CDR2 sequences are SGHNT and YYREEE (reference sequence). The CDR3 runs to 13 residues. With 4 bases removed from V and 1 base from J, the gap between germline ends came to 8 bases. The receptor was isolated from a woman between 35 and 70 years old with stage I lung adenocarcinoma. The genes are TRBV5-4 and TRBJ1-2; a possible D gene is TRBD1 (5 bases). The sequencing here drew on peripheral blood, taken before any cancer treatment. The CDR3 DNA reads TGTGCCAGCAGCGGAGACAGTAACTATGGCTACACCTTC. Its translation: CASSGDSNYGYTF. Variable domain in full (rest from reference TRBV5-4 and TRBJ1-2): ETGVTQSPTHLIKTRGQQVTLRCSSQSGHNTVSWYQQALGQGPQFIFQYYREEENGRGNFPPRFSGLQFPNYSSELNVNALELDDSALYLCASSGDSNYGYTFGSGTRLTVV.